Listed below are T cell receptor beta chains from one sample, sequenced in a study of T cell responses to AZD1222 COVID-19 vaccine. Method: immunoSEQ multiplex PCR; TCRdb's copy keeps in-frame clones and lacks some. The sample lists 150,000 to 200,000 clones; 90% were seen once. The source material was peripheral blood, sampled on day 0 of AZD1222 vaccination. The receptor source for this set is an adult in good health. CDR3s include the opening cysteine and the closing phenylalanine or tryptophan. A D gene is named only where the DNA matches it firmly. Clone size is stated in some rows and not others, as once, few, many or a class when expanded.

clone size	V gene	D gene	J gene	CDR3 DNA	CDR3 protein
.	TRBV18	.	TRBJ2-2	TGTGCCAGCTCACCAGGGTTCGCCGGGGAGCTGTTTTTT	CASSPGFAGELFF
.	TRBV7-2	.	TRBJ1-5	TGTGCCAGCAGCAACCCCAATCAGCCCCAGCATTTT	CASSNPNQPQHF
.	TRBV18	.	TRBJ1-3	TGTGCCAGCTCAATCGGACAGACCCGCTCTGGAAACACCATATATTTT	CASSIGQTRSGNTIYF
.	TRBV6-2/TRBV6-3	TRBD1	TRBJ1-1	TGTGCCAGCAGTTTCCGGGACAGCAACACTGAAGCTTTCTTT	CASSFRDSNTEAFF
.	TRBV6-6	.	TRBJ1-1	TGTGCCAGCCGTATCAAGGCGAACACTGAAGCTTTCTTT	CASRIKANTEAFF
once	TRBV6-5	.	TRBJ1-1	TGTGCCAGCAGGCCTTTCAAGGGCACTGAAGCTTTCTTT	CASRPFKGTEAFF
.	TRBV27	.	TRBJ2-7	TGTGCCAGCAGTTTAAATCGGGCCTACGAGCAGTACTTC	CASSLNRAYEQYF
.	TRBV7-3	TRBD1	TRBJ2-3	TGTGCCAGCAGCTTAAACAGGGGTCCAGATACGCAGTATTTT	CASSLNRGPDTQYF
.	TRBV20-1	.	TRBJ1-2	TGCAGCACCTCGGGCTACACCTTC	CSTSGYTF
.	TRBV6-2/TRBV6-3	.	TRBJ2-4	TGTGCCAGCAGTCTCCTAGGGGATTCCAAAAACATTCAGTACTTC	CASSLLGDSKNIQYF
.	TRBV2	TRBD2	TRBJ2-7	TGTGCCAGCACCGGGACTAGTGACGAGCAGTACTTC	CASTGTSDEQYF
.	TRBV6-5	.	TRBJ1-5	TGTGCCAGCAGTAAGGACGGTGGGGATCAGCCCCAGCATTTT	CASSKDGGDQPQHF
.	TRBV7-9	.	TRBJ1-2	TGTGCCAGCAGCTTAGGCCCGGACAGTGGCTATGGCTACACCTTC	CASSLGPDSGYGYTF
.	TRBV7-2	.	TRBJ1-6	TGTGCCAGCAACTTACCCATGCTGTCAAATTCACCCCTCCACTTT	CASNLPMLSNSPLHF
.	TRBV7-3	.	TRBJ2-2	TGTGCCAGCAGCTCCCTACCGGGGGCTAGCGTGGCCGGGGAGCTGTTTTTT	CASSSLPGASVAGELFF
.	TRBV6-2/TRBV6-3	TRBD1	TRBJ1-4	TGTGCCAGCAGCCTCCCGACAGGGCTAATTGCAACTAATGAAAAACTGTTTTTT	CASSLPTGLIATNEKLFF
.	TRBV3-1/TRBV3-2	TRBD1	TRBJ1-2	TGTGCCAGCAGCCACGGACAGGGGGCGGGGGGCTACACCTTC	CASSHGQGAGGYTF
.	TRBV3-1/TRBV3-2	TRBD1	TRBJ2-7	TGTGCCAGCAGCCAGGACAGGGGGCCCTACGAGCAGTACTTC	CASSQDRGPYEQYF
.	TRBV7-2	TRBD1	TRBJ2-7	TGTGCCAGCAGCTTAACCGGGACAGGGTATACCGAGCAGTACTTC	CASSLTGTGYTEQYF
few	TRBV19	TRBD1	TRBJ2-2	TGTGCCAGTAGTAGAGGGACAGCCAGCACCGGGGAGCTGTTTTTT	CASSRGTASTGELFF
.	TRBV7-2	.	TRBJ1-1	TGTGCCAGCAGCTTAGCATCCCCGAACACTGAAGCTTTCTTT	CASSLASPNTEAFF
.	TRBV18	.	TRBJ2-7	TGTGCCAGCTCACCACCAGGAGGGGGGCGTTACGAGCAGTACTTC	CASSPPGGGRYEQYF
.	TRBV11-2	TRBD1	TRBJ1-6	TGTGCCAGCAGCTTAGACGGGACAGGGGATTCACCCCTCCACTTT	CASSLDGTGDSPLHF
.	TRBV3-1/TRBV3-2	TRBD1	TRBJ2-7	TGTGCCAGCGCCCCGGGACAGGGGGCTTACGAGCAGTACTTC	CASAPGQGAYEQYF
.	TRBV9	TRBD2	TRBJ2-7	TGTGCCAGCAGCGTCTCCGGACTAGCAGGGTACGAGCAGTACTTC	CASSVSGLAGYEQYF
.	TRBV7-2	TRBD2	TRBJ2-3	TGTGCCAGCAGCTTATCGGGGGGGCGCACAGATACGCAGTATTTT	CASSLSGGRTDTQYF
.	TRBV7-3	.	TRBJ1-1	TGTGCCAGCAGCCCCCGCCCCCACCGGGACGTAAACACTGAAGCTTTCTTT	CASSPRPHRDVNTEAFF
.	TRBV9	TRBD2	TRBJ2-3	TGTGCCAGCAGCGTAGAAGCGGGGGTCGATACGCAGTATTTT	CASSVEAGVDTQYF
.	TRBV6-4	TRBD1	TRBJ2-2	TGTGCCAGCACTCCAACAGGGGGCTCCACCGGGGAGCTGTTTTTT	CASTPTGGSTGELFF
few	TRBV6-2/TRBV6-3	.	TRBJ1-1	TGTGCCAGCAGCCCGGGGGGGGCGAACACTGAAGCTTTCTTT	CASSPGGANTEAFF
few	TRBV9	.	TRBJ1-3	TGTGCCAGCAGCCAAACCGATAGGACGGTTGGAAACACCATATATTTT	CASSQTDRTVGNTIYF